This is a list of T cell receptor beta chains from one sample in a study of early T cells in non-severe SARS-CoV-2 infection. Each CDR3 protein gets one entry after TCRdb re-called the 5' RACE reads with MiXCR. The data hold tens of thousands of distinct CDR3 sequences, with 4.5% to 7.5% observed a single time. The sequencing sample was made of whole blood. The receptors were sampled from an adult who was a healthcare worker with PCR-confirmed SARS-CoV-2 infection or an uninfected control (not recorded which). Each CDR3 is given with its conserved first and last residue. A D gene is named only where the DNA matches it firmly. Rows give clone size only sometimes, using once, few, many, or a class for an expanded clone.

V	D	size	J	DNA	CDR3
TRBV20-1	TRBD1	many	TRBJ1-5	TGCAGTGCCACGTTGACAGGGGCGAGCAATCAGCCCCAGCATTTT	CSATLTGASNQPQHF
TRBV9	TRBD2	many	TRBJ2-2	TGTGCCAGCAGCGAACGAGCGGGGAGCACCGGGGAGCTGTTTTTT	CASSERAGSTGELFF
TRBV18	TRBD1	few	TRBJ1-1	TGTGCCAGCTCACGGGACAGCTACATGAACACTGAAGCTTTCTTT	CASSRDSYMNTEAFF
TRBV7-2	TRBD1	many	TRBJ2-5	TGTGCCAGCAGCTCACAGGGGGGAGCCACGGAGACCCAGTACTTC	CASSSQGGATETQYF
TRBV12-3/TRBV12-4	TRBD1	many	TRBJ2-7	TGTGCCAGCAGTCCAGGGACAGGGGATCTCGAGCAGTACTTC	CASSPGTGDLEQYF
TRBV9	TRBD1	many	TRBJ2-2	TGTGCCAGCAGCTCCCGGACAGGGGCCGGGGAGCTGTTTTTT	CASSSRTGAGELFF
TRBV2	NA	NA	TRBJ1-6	TGTGCCAGCAGATCCGGGACGGGGGCAAATTCACCCCTCCACTTT	CASRSGTGANSPLHF
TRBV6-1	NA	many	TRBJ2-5	TGTGCCAGCAGCCTCTCCGGTGGGTTGGAGACCCAGTACTTC	CASSLSGGLETQYF
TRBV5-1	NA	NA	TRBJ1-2	TGCGCCAGCAGACGGGACGACTATGGCTACACCTTC	CASRRDDYGYTF
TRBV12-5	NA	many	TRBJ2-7	TGTGCTAGTGGTCCCTATGGATCGGACGAGCAGTACTTC	CASGPYGSDEQYF
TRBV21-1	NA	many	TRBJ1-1	TGTGCCAGCAGCAAAGCTGGAACTGAAGCTTTCTTT	CASSKAGTEAFF
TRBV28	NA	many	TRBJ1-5	TGTGCCTACGGGGGGGGACAGCCCCAGCATTTT	CAYGGGQPQHF
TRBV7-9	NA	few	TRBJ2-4	TGTGCCAGCAGCCCATCCAATCGACTTATAGCCAAAAACATTCAGTACTTC	CASSPSNRLIAKNIQYF
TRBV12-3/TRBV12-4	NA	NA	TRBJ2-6	TGTGCCAGCACTCAGGGACTTGGGGCCAACGTCCTGACTTTC	CASTQGLGANVLTF
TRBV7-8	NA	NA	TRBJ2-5	TGTGCCAGCAGCTTAGACAGGGTTGACCAGACCCAGTACTTC	CASSLDRVDQTQYF
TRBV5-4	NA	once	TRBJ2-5	TGTGCCAGCAGCTTGCTAACGGCCCAAGAGACCCAGTACTTC	CASSLLTAQETQYF
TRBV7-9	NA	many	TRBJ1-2	TGTGCCAGCAGCTTAAATTTGGGCTACACCTTC	CASSLNLGYTF
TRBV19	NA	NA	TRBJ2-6	TGTGCCAGTAGTATCATCGGGATACCCTCTGGGGCCAACGTCCTGACTTTC	CASSIIGIPSGANVLTF
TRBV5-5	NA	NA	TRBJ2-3	TGTGCCAGCAGCGGCTTGGACCCCAGGCAGTATTTT	CASSGLDPRQYF
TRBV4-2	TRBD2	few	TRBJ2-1	TGTGCCAGCAGCCAAGGGACTAGCGGGGGGTTTGACAATGAGCAGTTCTTC	CASSQGTSGGFDNEQFF
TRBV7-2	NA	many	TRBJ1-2	TGTGCCAGCAGCTTCCCCCAGAAGAATGGCTACACCTTC	CASSFPQKNGYTF
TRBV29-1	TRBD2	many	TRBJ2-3	TGCAGCGTTGCCGGGACTAGCGGGGCTAGCACAGATACGCAGTATTTT	CSVAGTSGASTDTQYF
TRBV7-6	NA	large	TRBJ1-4	TGTGCCAGCAGCTTGAACCAGCAAGGTGAAAAACTGTTTTTT	CASSLNQQGEKLFF
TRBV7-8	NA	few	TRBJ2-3	TGTGCCAGCAGCTTAGTTGGGAGGGGGAGGGAGTACACAGATACGCAGTATTTT	CASSLVGRGREYTDTQYF
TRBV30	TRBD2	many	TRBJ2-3	TGTGCCTGGAGTCAGGGACTAGCAACAGATACGCAGTATTTT	CAWSQGLATDTQYF
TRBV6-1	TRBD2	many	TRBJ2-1	TGTGCCAGCAGCTACGCAAAGACTAGCGGGAGGGCAAATGAGCAGTTCTTC	CASSYAKTSGRANEQFF
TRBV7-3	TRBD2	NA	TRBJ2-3	TGTGCCAGCAGCATTAGCGGGGGAAGCACAGATACGCAGTATTTT	CASSISGGSTDTQYF
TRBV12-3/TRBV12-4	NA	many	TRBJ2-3	TGTGCCAGCAGTTTCGAGCAGAGTACGCAGTATTTT	CASSFEQSTQYF
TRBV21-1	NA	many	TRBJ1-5	TGTGCCAGCAGCCCACGGACAGGGGAATGGGATCAGCCCCAGCATTTT	CASSPRTGEWDQPQHF
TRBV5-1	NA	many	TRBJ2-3	TGCGCCAGCAGCGGATCCCGCGCAGATACGCAGTATTTT	CASSGSRADTQYF
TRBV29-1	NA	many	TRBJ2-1	TGCAGCGGTACTATAGGGACCGTTGAGCAGTTCTTC	CSGTIGTVEQFF
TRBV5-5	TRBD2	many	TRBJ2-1	TGTGCCAGCAGCCCGGTGAAACTAGCGGGGTACAATGAGCAGTTCTTC	CASSPVKLAGYNEQFF
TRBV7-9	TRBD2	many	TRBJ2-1	TGTGCCAGCAGCTCCTTGACTAGCGGGGCTTTCGAGCAGTTCTTC	CASSSLTSGAFEQFF
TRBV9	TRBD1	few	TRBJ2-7	TGTGCCAGCAGCGTAAGGACAGGGGCTTCAGACGAGCAGTACTTC	CASSVRTGASDEQYF
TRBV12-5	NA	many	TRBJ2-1	TGTGCTAGTGGTTTGTCCCTACAGGTCAACTACAATGAGCAGTTCTTC	CASGLSLQVNYNEQFF
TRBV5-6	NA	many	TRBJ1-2	TGTGCCAGCAGCCTTATATACGGCTATGGCTACACCTTC	CASSLIYGYGYTF